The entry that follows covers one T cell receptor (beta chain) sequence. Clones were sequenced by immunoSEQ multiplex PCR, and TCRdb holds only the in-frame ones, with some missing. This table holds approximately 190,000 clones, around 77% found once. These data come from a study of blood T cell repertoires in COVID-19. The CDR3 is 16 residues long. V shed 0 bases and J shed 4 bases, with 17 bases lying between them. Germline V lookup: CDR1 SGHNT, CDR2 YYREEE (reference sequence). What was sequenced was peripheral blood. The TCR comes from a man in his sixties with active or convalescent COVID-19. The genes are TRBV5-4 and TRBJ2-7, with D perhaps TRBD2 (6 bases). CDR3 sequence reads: CASSLAGTLSAYEQYF. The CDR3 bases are TGTGCCAGCAGCTTGGCCGGGACTCTATCTGCTTACGAGCAGTACTTC.